This passage covers 12 T cell receptor beta chains from one sample sequenced in a study of cytomegalovirus exposure and HLA in healthy donors. A multiplex PCR was run with 60 Vbeta primers and 13 Jbeta primers. Generated by immunoSEQ multiplex PCR, the TCRdb table keeps only in-frame clones and is missing some. The sample gives 150,000 to 200,000 clones, 55% to 65% of which show up once; around 3.2% is in the top ten. The material sequenced was PBMCs. The source of these receptors is a man in his forties in good health and CMV-seronegative.

This clone appeared once. J is TRBJ2-1 and V is TRBV4-3, with 7 nucleotides matching TRBD2. Germline CDR1 reads LGHNA; CDR2 reads YSLEER. The CDR3 runs 18 residues. V gave up 3 bases and J gave up 0 bases; unmatched junction bases: 11. The CDR3 bases are TGCGCCAGCAGCCAGTGGGGAGGGACTACGGGCTCCTACAATGAGCAGTTCTTC. Residues: CASSQWGGTTGSYNEQFF.

The genes are TRBV5-1 and TRBJ2-2, with D possibly being TRBD2 (6 bases). There are 16 residues in the CDR3. Trimming removed 6 bases from V and 3 bases from J, with 18 bases in between. Germline lookup yields CDR1 SGHRS and CDR2 YFSETQ. CDR3 nucleotide sequence: TGCGCCAGCACCCCCCCGGGCAGGGAGGACACCGGGGAGCTGTTTTTT. Translating gives CASTPPGREDTGELFF.

This chain connects TRBV27 to TRBJ2-7; D remains ambiguous. The germline CDR1 and CDR2 sequences are MNHEY and SMNVEV (reference sequence). The CDR3 totals 11 residues. The V end was cut by 6 bases, the J end by 2 bases, with 5 bases between. CDR3 nucleotide sequence: TGTGCCAGCAGCCAGACCTACGAGCAGTACTTC. This sequence encodes CASSQTYEQYF.

The chain recombines TRBV5-6 with TRBJ1-5; D is unresolved. The V gene's germline CDR1 is SGHDT and CDR2 YYEEEE. CDR3 length: 14 amino acids. Trimming took off 2 bases at V and 3 bases at J, with 9 bases between the two ends. CDR3 sequence: CASSLGEDNQPQHF. The CDR3 DNA reads as TGTGCCAGCAGCTTAGGTGAGGACAATCAGCCCCAGCATTTT.

V and J are TRBV29-1 and TRBJ2-7; no reliable D call. This CDR3 is built from 12 residues. V was clipped by 2 bases and J by 5 bases, with 10 bases between them. Germline V CDR1 and CDR2: SQVTM, ANQGSEA. The CDR3 loop reads CSVETTVDEQYF. The CDR3 DNA reads TGCAGCGTTGAAACCACAGTGGACGAGCAGTACTTC.

The sample holds a few counts of this clone. The chain has TRBV27 and TRBJ2-3, with TRBD2 identical over 12 bases. Germline values: CDR1 MNHEY, CDR2 SMNVEV (reference sequence). V dropped 8 bases and J dropped 2; count of bases not matched to a gene: 8. This CDR3 is 16 amino acids long. CDR3 in amino acids: CASRTLAGGTTDTQYF. CDR3 DNA sequence: TGTGCCAGCCGAACCCTAGCGGGGGGGACCACAGATACGCAGTATTTT.

The DNA for the CDR3 is TGTGCCAGCACCTCGGGACAGGGGGCGTTCGGAAACACCATATATTTT. It encodes CASTSGQGAFGNTIYF. The chain carries TRBV5-6 and TRBJ1-3, with TRBD1 matching 12 bases. The germline gives CDR1 SGHDT, CDR2 YYEEEE. V trimming: 6 bases; J trimming: 4 bases; junction bases outside the gene matches: 8. The CDR3 has 16 residues.

This clone came up a few times. The chain uses TRBV25-1 and TRBJ1-2, with 8 bases that match TRBD1. After removal of 2 bases from V and 5 bases from J, the junction contained 4 bases not matched to a gene. This CDR3 contains 14 residues. Germline CDR1 is MGHDK and CDR2 is SYGVNS. The CDR3 spells CASSEAWTGYGYTF. The CDR3 region has the DNA TGTGCCAGCAGTGAAGCGTGGACAGGGTATGGCTACACCTTC.

V usage is TRBV28 and J usage is TRBJ1-4, with 7 bases fitting TRBD1. Germline V lookup: CDR1 MDHEN, CDR2 SYDVKM. Trimming at V came to 6 bases and at J to 8 bases, leaving 15 bases not matched to a gene. This CDR3 has 16 amino acids. The CDR3 DNA follows: TGTGCCAGCAGCTTGGGGTTGACAGGGAAGGGGGAAAAACTGTTTTTT. It translates to CASSLGLTGKGEKLFF. The variable domain in full, completed from reference TRBV28 and TRBJ1-4, reads DVKVTQSSRYLVKRTGEKVFLECVQDMDHENMFWYRQDPGLGLRLIYFSYDVKMKEKGDIPEGYSVSREKKERFSLILESASTNQTSMYLCASSLGLTGKGEKLFFGSGTQLSVL.

The chain combines TRBV5-4 with TRBJ1-2, with unresolved D. Trimming cost V 3 bases and J 7 bases, with 16 bases left between them. The CDR3 runs to 14 residues. Germline CDR1 and CDR2: SGHNT and YYREEE (reference sequence). The CDR3 region has the DNA TGTGCCAGCAGCTCCCCGTCCCGGTCGGGTGGCTACACCTTC. Its protein product is CASSSPSRSGGYTF.

This chain connects TRBV4-1 to TRBJ2-1, with 8 bases matching TRBD2. Germline assignment: CDR1 MGHRA and CDR2 YSYEKL. The ends lost 0 bases at V and 3 bases at J; junction bases unmatched: 4. The CDR3 has 16 amino acids. The CDR3 loop reads CASSQEKSGGYNEQFF. Here the CDR3 DNA reads TGCGCCAGCAGCCAAGAAAAGAGCGGGGGCTACAATGAGCAGTTCTTC.

There are a few counts of this clone. V usage is TRBV30 and J usage is TRBJ2-1; 8 nucleotides agree with TRBD2. The CDR3 is 11 amino acids. With V trimmed by 3 bases and J by 9 bases, 1 base remained unmatched. Germline V gives CDR1 GTSNPN, CDR2 SVGIG (reference sequence). The chain's CDR3 is CAWRLAAEQFF. In DNA form, the CDR3 reads TGTGCCTGGAGACTAGCGGCTGAGCAGTTCTTC.